This T cell receptor beta chain was found in a study of cytomegalovirus exposure and HLA in healthy donors. V lost 4 bases, J lost 4 bases, and 6 bases stayed unmatched. Looked up from germline, CDR1 is SGDLS and CDR2 is YYNGEE. This CDR3 has 15 amino acids. Vbeta (60) and Jbeta (13) primers were used in the PCR. Clones were sequenced by immunoSEQ multiplex PCR, and TCRdb holds only the in-frame ones, with some missing. The sample yields 150,000 to 190,000 clones, roughly 75% seen once. This TCR came from a man aged 18 to 30 in good health and CMV-seronegative. The sample consisted of PBMCs. The chain combines TRBV9 with TRBJ2-3, with 10 nucleotides matching TRBD2. The CDR3 is CASSPSGSAADTQYF. In DNA form, the CDR3 reads TGTGCCAGCAGCCCTAGCGGGAGTGCGGCAGATACGCAGTATTTT.